Shown below are 25 T cell receptor beta chains from a single sample sequenced in a study of T-cell memory formation after mild COVID-19. TCRdb ran MiXCR on the 5' RACE reads and lists one entry per CDR3 protein. The data hold about 340,000 distinct CDR3 sequences, with roughly 20% observed a single time. The sample was PBMCs or a T cell subset sorted from them (not recorded which). Receptors originate from an adult woman who had mild COVID-19 (a few samples of this study predate the infection). Cell type and time point are not known.

This clonotype turned up a few times. V usage is TRBV5-1 and J usage is TRBJ1-1; maybe TRBD1 (6 bases). Between the trimmed V and J ends, which lost 0 bases and 3 bases, there was a span of 9 bases. The CDR3 spans 14 residues. Per germline, CDR1 SGHRS and CDR2 YFSETQ. The CDR3 protein is CASSLVAGDTEAFF. The CDR3 DNA is TGCGCCAGCAGCTTGGTGGCAGGGGACACTGAAGCTTTCTTT.

This clonotype was observed a few times. The chain carries TRBV7-2 and TRBJ2-7; 10 positions match TRBD2. Germline CDR1 and CDR2: SGHTA and FQGNSA. The V and J ends lost 5 bases and 0 bases, in that order; junction bases with no gene match: 4. This CDR3 spans 15 amino acids. The DNA for the CDR3 is TGTGCCAGCAGCCGAGGACTAGCGGACTCCTACGAGCAGTACTTC. The encoded protein is CASSRGLADSYEQYF.

In its sample, this clonotype was seen many times. The CDR3 region is CASSSHRGTETQYF. The CDR3 DNA is TGCGCCAGCAGCTCACACAGGGGCACGGAGACCCAGTACTTC. This rearrangement joins TRBV4-3 to TRBJ2-5, with 7 bases that match TRBD1. This CDR3 contains 14 residues. CDR1 LGHNA and CDR2 YSLEER come from the germline V gene. Germline trimming cut 5 bases from V and 5 bases from J; bases unmatched to any gene: 8.

The chain employs TRBV27 and TRBJ2-7; 8 positions match TRBD2. Trimming at V came to 4 bases and at J to 3 bases, leaving 8 bases not matched to a gene. CDR1 is MNHEY and CDR2 is SMNVEV in the germline V gene (reference sequence). The CDR3 loop spans 15 amino acids. This chain's CDR3 is CASSSATSAYYEQYF. As DNA, the CDR3 is TGTGCCAGCAGTTCGGCGACTAGCGCTTACTACGAGCAGTACTTC.

The chain couples TRBV24-1 to TRBJ2-7; TRBD1 might be the D (6 bases). CDR3 size: 15 residues. The germline gives CDR1 KGHDR, CDR2 SFDVKD. V shed 4 bases and J shed 0 bases, with 12 bases lying between them. The CDR3 region has the DNA TGTGCCACCAGTGACGCTGGACAGAACTCCTACGAGCAGTACTTC. Its protein product is CATSDAGQNSYEQYF.

This clonotype was recorded a few times. V is TRBV6-6 and J is TRBJ2-3; perhaps TRBD2 as D (5 bases). This CDR3 has 18 residues. In germline, CDR1 is MNHNY, CDR2 SVGAGI (reference sequence). The V and J ends lost 2 bases and 0 bases respectively, with 18 bases between them. The CDR3 DNA sequence: TGTGCCAGCAGTTACCTCTCACTAGGGCGGAGTAGCACAGATACGCAGTATTTT. Protein product: CASSYLSLGRSSTDTQYF.

This clonotype showed up just a few times. The genes are TRBV12-3 or TRBV12-4 and TRBJ1-1, with TRBD1 as a possible D gene (5 bases). Deletions cut 5 bases from V and 3 bases from J, with 16 bases between. This CDR3 has 15 residues. This CDR3 reads CASSPGGGVYTEAFF. The CDR3 nucleotides are TGTGCCAGCAGTCCTGGGGGGGGGGTGTACACTGAAGCTTTCTTT.

This clonotype has more than one count but fewer than ten. This chain's CDR3 is CASSPSHSGANVLTF. CDR3 DNA: TGTGCCAGCAGCCCCTCCCATTCGGGGGCCAACGTCCTGACTTTC. The chain couples TRBV3-1 to TRBJ2-6, with D uncertain. V lost 4 bases, J lost 4 bases, and 11 bases lay in between. The germline gives CDR1 LGHDT, CDR2 YNNKEL (reference sequence). CDR3 size: 15 residues.

There are a few counts of this clonotype. The V gene is TRBV4-3, the J gene TRBJ2-7, with 10 bases aligning to TRBD2. Losses at the gene ends were 1 base for V and 5 bases for J; bases not matched to a gene: 8. The CDR3 totals 16 residues. The V gene's germline CDR1 is LGHNA and CDR2 YSLEER. The CDR3 sequence: CASSQGGAGGPHEQYF. The DNA of the CDR3 is TGCGCCAGCAGCCAAGGGGGAGCGGGAGGGCCCCACGAGCAGTACTTC.

The count of this clonotype is one. The rearrangement joins TRBV7-6 to TRBJ1-1; D unresolved. V lost 4 bases to trimming and J lost 4 bases, with 10 bases between them. Germline V lookup: CDR1 SGHVS, CDR2 FNYEAQ. CDR3 length: 13 amino acids. CDR3 protein: CASSSRTSTEAFF. As DNA, the CDR3 is TGTGCCAGCAGCTCCCGTACTAGCACTGAAGCTTTCTTT.

In this sample, this clonotype turned up a few times. The chain uses TRBV3-1 and TRBJ2-3; TRBD2 agrees at 12 bases. Trimming cost V 7 bases and J 3 bases; bases outside gene matches: 2. Per germline, CDR1 LGHDT and CDR2 YNNKEL (reference sequence). The CDR3 has 14 residues. CDR3 nucleotides: TGTGCCAGCACGACTAGCGGGGGTACAGATACGCAGTATTTT. Its protein is CASTTSGGTDTQYF.

The chain couples TRBV30 to TRBJ1-1; the D is unclear. V was cut by 1 base and J by 0 bases, with 18 bases left in between. The CDR3 is 17 residues long. The germline V gene has CDR1 GTSNPN and CDR2 SVGIG (reference sequence). Here the CDR3 DNA reads TGTGCCTGGAGTGATGAGATAGGGTCCATAATGAACACTGAAGCTTTCTTT. Translating gives CAWSDEIGSIMNTEAFF. The whole variable domain, remainder taken from reference TRBV30 and TRBJ1-1, is SQTIHQWPATLVQPVGSPLSLECTVEGTSNPNLYWYRQAAGRGLQLLFYSVGIGQISSEVPQNLSASRPQDRQFILSSKKLLLSDSGFYLCAWSDEIGSIMNTEAFFGQGTRLTVV.

This sequence joins TRBV5-5 and TRBJ1-1, with 8 bases lining up with TRBD1. CDR1 is SGHKS and CDR2 is YYEKEE in the germline V gene (reference sequence). The CDR3 sequence is 14 residues long. V gave up 0 bases and J gave up 5 bases; unmatched junction bases: 3. CDR3 amino acids: CASSLEGQATEAFF. The DNA for the CDR3 is TGTGCCAGCAGCTTGGAGGGACAGGCTACTGAAGCTTTCTTT.

The J gene is TRBJ2-1, the V gene TRBV24-1; the match to TRBD1 covers 10 bases. The CDR3 sequence is 13 residues long. Germline CDR1 is KGHDR and CDR2 is SFDVKD. The junction had 4 bases not matched to a gene; V was cut back by 12 bases and J by 3 bases. The CDR3 reads CAAGTGDYNEQFF. The CDR3 DNA is TGTGCCGCGGGGACAGGGGACTACAATGAGCAGTTCTTC.

The chain is built from TRBV11-2 and TRBJ1-1; D gene uncertain. Between the trimmed V and J ends, which lost 2 bases and 5 bases, there was a span of 15 bases. Germline assignment: CDR1 SGHAT and CDR2 FQNNGV. The CDR3 has 15 residues. The CDR3 DNA reads as TGTGCCAGCAGCTTAAACCCATCGTATGGGACTGAAGCTTTCTTT. Translated: CASSLNPSYGTEAFF.

This clonotype has more than one count but fewer than ten. This rearrangement joins TRBV7-2 to TRBJ2-3, with 16 positions matching TRBD2. The CDR3 covers 16 residues. Germline CDR1 SGHTA, CDR2 FQGNSA. The V gene end was trimmed by 3 bases and the J gene end by 10 bases; junction bases not matched to a gene: 7. CDR3 sequence (DNA): TGTGCCAGCAGCTTGGGACTAGCGGGAGGGCCAGCGGCGCAGTATTTT. Its translation: CASSLGLAGGPAAQYF.

This clonotype was counted only a few times. The J gene is TRBJ2-1, the V gene TRBV7-2; 7 bases line up with TRBD2. The CDR3 has 12 amino acids. J lost 14 bases, V lost 0 bases, and 4 bases had no gene match. Germline lookup yields CDR1 SGHTA and CDR2 FQGNSA. The CDR3 is CASSLARREEFF. The CDR3 coding sequence is TGTGCCAGCAGCTTAGCTCGCCGGGAGGAGTTCTTC.

The chain employs TRBV19 and TRBJ2-3; D is unresolved. Looked up from germline, CDR1 is LNHDA and CDR2 is SQIVND (reference sequence). There are 17 residues in the CDR3. V was pared by 6 bases and J by 2 bases, with 21 bases between. The CDR3 sequence: CASRPGRRIASTDTQYF. The CDR3, as DNA: TGTGCCAGTAGACCCGGCCGGCGTATCGCGTCCACAGATACGCAGTATTTT.

V usage is TRBV29-1 and J usage is TRBJ1-2; no definite D call. Germline V gives CDR1 SQVTM, CDR2 ANQGSEA. Trimming stripped 6 bases from V and 6 bases from J, with 11 bases between. This CDR3 is built from 11 residues. CDR3 loop: CSVAGRDGYTF. In nucleotides, the CDR3 is TGCAGCGTGGCCGGGAGAGATGGCTACACCTTC.

V and J are TRBV20-1 and TRBJ2-7; TRBD1 aligns across 8 bases. Germline V CDR1 and CDR2: DFQATT, SNEGSKA (reference sequence). The CDR3 runs to 15 residues. J lost 1 base, V lost 0 bases, and 5 bases had no gene match. The CDR3 DNA is TGCAGTGCTAGAGATAGACAGGGGATATCCTACGAGCAGTACTTC. Translating it yields CSARDRQGISYEQYF.

The chain couples TRBV5-6 to TRBJ2-1, with 13 nucleotides matching TRBD2. With V trimmed by 0 bases and J by 6 bases, 6 bases remained unmatched. Germline V gene data show CDR1 as SGHDT and CDR2 as YYEEEE. The CDR3 sequence is 17 residues long. The CDR3 spells CASSLAVGLAGFNEQFF. The CDR3 nucleotides are TGTGCCAGCAGCTTGGCTGTGGGACTAGCGGGATTCAATGAGCAGTTCTTC.

The chain uses TRBV5-5 and TRBJ1-1, with 9 bases lining up with TRBD1. Germline values: CDR1 SGHKS, CDR2 YYEKEE (reference sequence). This CDR3 region has 17 residues. With V trimmed by 2 bases and J by 4 bases, 12 bases remained unmatched. CDR3 DNA: TGTGCCAGCAGCTTTTGGTATGGGGGACAGGGCCCCACTGAAGCTTTCTTT. Translation gives CASSFWYGGQGPTEAFF.

The genes are TRBV2 and TRBJ2-4; perhaps TRBD1 as D (6 bases). The germline V and J ends were trimmed by 4 bases and 9 bases, with 13 bases remaining between them. CDR3 length equals 13 residues. Per the germline V gene, CDR1 is SNHLY and CDR2 is FYNNEI. The CDR3 here is CASSGQTGPIQYF. The CDR3 DNA reads as TGTGCCAGCAGTGGGCAGACAGGACCCATTCAGTACTTC.

This chain links TRBV20-1 with TRBJ2-1; maybe TRBD2 (6 bases). Germline CDR1 DFQATT, CDR2 SNEGSKA (reference sequence). This CDR3 region has 17 residues. V lost 0 bases to trimming and J lost 0 bases, with 15 bases between them. CDR3 nucleotides: TGCAGTGCTAGAGATTTGGAACGGGAGAGCTCCTACAATGAGCAGTTCTTC. Its protein is CSARDLERESSYNEQFF.

This clonotype was seen at least ten times. This chain uses TRBV30 with TRBJ2-7; TRBD1 matches at 7 bases. V lost 8 bases to trimming and J lost 4 bases; unmatched junction nucleotides: 8. Germline lookup yields CDR1 GTSNPN and CDR2 SVGIG (reference sequence). The CDR3 is 12 residues long. The CDR3 DNA is TGTGCCAAGGGACAGACACCGTACGAGCAGTACTTC. This translates into CAKGQTPYEQYF.